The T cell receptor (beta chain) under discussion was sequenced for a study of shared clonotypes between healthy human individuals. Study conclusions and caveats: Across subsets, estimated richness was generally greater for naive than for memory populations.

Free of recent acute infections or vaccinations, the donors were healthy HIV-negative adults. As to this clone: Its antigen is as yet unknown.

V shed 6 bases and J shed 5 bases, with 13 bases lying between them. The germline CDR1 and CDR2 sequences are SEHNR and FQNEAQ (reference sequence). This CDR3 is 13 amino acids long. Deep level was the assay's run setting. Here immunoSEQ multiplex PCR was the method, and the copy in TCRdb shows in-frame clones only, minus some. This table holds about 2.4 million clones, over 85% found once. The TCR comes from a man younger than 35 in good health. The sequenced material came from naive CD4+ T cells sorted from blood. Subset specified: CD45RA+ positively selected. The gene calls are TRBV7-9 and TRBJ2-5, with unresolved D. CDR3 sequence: CASSRSMLETQYF. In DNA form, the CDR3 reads TGTGCCAGCAGTCGGTCAATGTTGGAGACCCAGTACTTC.